Shown below are 14 T cell receptor beta chains from a single sample sequenced in a study of shared clonotypes between healthy human individuals (dated by TCRdb to about 2020). Preparation of the library involved the immunoSEQ multiplex PCR assay. TCRdb holds this immuneACCESS table with in-frame rearrangements only. Some clones are missing; in checked studies, unresolved V genes explain under half, and the rest has no known cause. The sample table contains some 680,000 clones; only one count was recorded for around four fifths of them. 1.5% to 2% of the sample rests with the top ten. Sequenced sample: memory CD4+ T cells sorted from blood. The sample's cell subset or site, from its label and the paper: CD45RA-negative fraction. The receptors were gathered from a woman aged 30 to 39 in good health.

The chain employs TRBV19 and TRBJ2-1; 9 bases agree with TRBD2. Germline assignment: CDR1 LNHDA and CDR2 SQIVND (reference sequence). The J segment lost 15 bases and the V segment lost 4 bases, leaving 7 bases of the junction unmatched. This CDR3 has 12 amino acids. As DNA, the CDR3 is TGTGCCAGTAGTAGTCAGCGGGGGGCAGGGTTCTTC. It specifies CASSSQRGAGFF.

The chain joins TRBV6-6 to TRBJ1-3, with a weak D call TRBD1 (6 bases). The CDR3 spans 16 residues. Trimming shortened V by 5 bases and J by 4 bases, and 18 bases separated the two germline ends. Germline CDR1 reads MNHNY; CDR2 reads SVGAGI (reference sequence). CDR3: CASSQDTGSSGNTIYF. The CDR3 region has the DNA TGTGCCAGCAGTCAGGACACAGGGTCGTCAGGAAACACCATATATTTT.

The genes are TRBV4-1 and TRBJ2-1; tentatively, D is TRBD1 or TRBD2 (5 bases each). Germline assignment: CDR1 MGHRA and CDR2 YSYEKL. The ends were cut back, 1 base at V and 1 base at J, with 11 bases in the middle. This CDR3 is 16 amino acids long. The CDR3 DNA reads as TGCGCCAGCAGCCAAGGACAGAGGGGTTCCTACAATGAGCAGTTCTTC. It is translated as CASSQGQRGSYNEQFF.

The chain is built from TRBV4-1 and TRBJ2-2; D is unresolved. The CDR3 runs 14 residues. The germline CDR1 and CDR2 sequences are MGHRA and YSYEKL. Trimming took off 2 bases at V and 5 bases at J, with 9 bases between the two ends. CDR3 in DNA: TGCGCCAGCAGCCAACCCCGGGTGACCGGGGAGCTGTTTTTT. It specifies CASSQPRVTGELFF.

The chain uses TRBV7-6 and TRBJ2-1; 7 bases are a match to TRBD2. The CDR3 is 14 residues long. The V and J ends lost 1 base and 6 bases, in that order; junction bases with no gene match: 3. Per germline, CDR1 SGHVS and CDR2 FNYEAQ. CDR3 sequence reads: CASSLGLASNEQFF. CDR3 bases: TGTGCCAGCAGCTTAGGACTAGCAAGCAATGAGCAGTTCTTC.

The genes are TRBV28 and TRBJ2-7, with 11 positions matching TRBD2. This CDR3 is built from 16 residues. V lost 6 bases to trimming and J lost 1 base; unmatched junction nucleotides: 8. CDR1 and CDR2 (germline): MDHEN, SYDVKM. As DNA, the CDR3 is TGTGCCAGCAGATTAGCGGGAGGGCCAGGGTCCTACGAGCAGTACTTC. As protein: CASRLAGGPGSYEQYF.

The V and J genes are TRBV6-6 and TRBJ2-7, with TRBD2 as a possible D gene (5 bases). Looked up from germline, CDR1 is MNHNY and CDR2 is SVGAGI (reference sequence). CDR3 size: 14 residues. V lost 6 bases, J lost 5 bases, and 17 bases lay in between. The CDR3 loop reads CASRPGLNVNEQYF. The DNA for the CDR3 is TGTGCCAGCAGACCCGGACTTAATGTCAACGAGCAGTACTTC.

This chain connects TRBV5-6 to TRBJ1-5; D is undetermined. The germline V gene has CDR1 SGHDT and CDR2 YYEEEE. The CDR3 has 16 amino acids. V was pared by 2 bases and J by 3 bases, with 15 bases between. This chain's CDR3 is CASSLGPLIANQPQHF. The CDR3, as DNA: TGTGCCAGCAGCTTAGGTCCGTTAATCGCCAATCAGCCCCAGCATTTT.

A remark on this clone: A read error may produce the germline difference seen at one junction end. The J gene is TRBJ1-5, the V gene TRBV6-5; D not resolved. This CDR3 region has 16 residues. Germline CDR1 reads MNHEY; CDR2 reads SVGAGI. The DNA for the CDR3 is TGTGCCAACAGTTACTCGACTCCGGGTAGCAATCAGCCCCAGCATTTT. Residues: CANSYSTPGSNQPQHF.

This clone was observed a few times. The chain has TRBV5-6 and TRBJ2-7; D is ambiguous. Between the trimmed V and J ends, which lost 4 bases and 3 bases, there was a span of 14 bases. The CDR3 runs 14 residues. Germline values: CDR1 SGHDT, CDR2 YYEEEE. This CDR3 reads CASSLKGIDYEQYF. CDR3 in DNA: TGTGCCAGCAGCCTCAAGGGAATAGACTACGAGCAGTACTTC.

The chain carries TRBV7-2 and TRBJ2-1; 7 nucleotides line up with TRBD2. The CDR3 spans 16 residues. V shed 3 bases, J shed 3 bases, and the junction held 8 bases outside the gene matches. Germline CDR1 reads SGHTA; CDR2 reads FQGNSA. The CDR3 loop is CASSFERGRVYNEQFF. CDR3 bases: TGTGCCAGCAGCTTTGAGCGCGGGAGAGTCTACAATGAGCAGTTCTTC.

With regard to this clone: Other DNA sequences in the sample encode the same CDR3. The V and J genes are TRBV5-1 and TRBJ2-5; D may be TRBD1 or TRBD2 (6 bases each). Looked up from germline, CDR1 is SGHRS and CDR2 is YFSETQ. The V gene lost 5 bases and the J gene lost 4 bases, with 12 bases spanning the gap. The CDR3 totals 13 residues. CDR3 in amino acids: CASSVQGGETQYF. The CDR3, as DNA: TGCGCCAGCAGTGTACAGGGAGGAGAGACCCAGTACTTC. The full variable domain, completed using reference TRBV5-1 and TRBJ2-5, is KAGVTQTPRYLIKTRGQQVTLSCSPISGHRSVSWYQQTPGQGLQFLFEYFSETQRNKGNFPGRFSGRQFSNSRSEMNVSTLELGDSALYLCASSVQGGETQYFGPGTRLLVL.

The gene calls are TRBV27 and TRBJ1-4; D unresolved. Germline V gives CDR1 MNHEY, CDR2 SMNVEV (reference sequence). This CDR3 has 16 amino acids. The germline V and J ends were trimmed by 5 bases and 0 bases, with 13 bases remaining between them. Here the CDR3 DNA reads TGTGCCAGCAGTCTCAACGACGGGACAACTAATGAAAAACTGTTTTTT. Its protein is CASSLNDGTTNEKLFF.

The rearrangement uses TRBV12-5 and TRBJ1-2; possibly TRBD1 for D (5 bases). The CDR3 loop spans 13 amino acids. V dropped 5 bases and J dropped 7 bases, with 14 bases sitting between them. Germline assignment: CDR1 LGHNT and CDR2 FRNRAP. CDR3 in amino acids: CASGPRRDGGYTF. As DNA, the CDR3 is TGTGCTAGTGGTCCCCGCAGGGACGGTGGCTACACCTTC.